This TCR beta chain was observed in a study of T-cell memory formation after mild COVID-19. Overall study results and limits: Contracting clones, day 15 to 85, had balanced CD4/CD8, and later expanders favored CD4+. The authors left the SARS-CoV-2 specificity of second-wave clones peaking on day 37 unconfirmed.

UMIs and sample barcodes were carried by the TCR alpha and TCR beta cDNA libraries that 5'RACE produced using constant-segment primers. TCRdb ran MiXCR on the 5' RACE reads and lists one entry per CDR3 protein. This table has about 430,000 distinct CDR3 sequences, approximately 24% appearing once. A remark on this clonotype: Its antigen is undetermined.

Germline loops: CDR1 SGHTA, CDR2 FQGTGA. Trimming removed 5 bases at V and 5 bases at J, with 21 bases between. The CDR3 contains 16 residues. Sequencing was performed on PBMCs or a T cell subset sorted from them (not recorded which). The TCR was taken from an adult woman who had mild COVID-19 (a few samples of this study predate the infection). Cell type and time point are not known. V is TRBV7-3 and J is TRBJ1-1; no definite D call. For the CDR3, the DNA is TGTGCCAGCAGCCTCTTAAAACGGGCGAGAAATACTGAAGCTTTCTTT. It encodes CASSLLKRARNTEAFF.